This TCR beta chain is from a study of blood T cell repertoires in COVID-19. The overall study: Sites across the United States, Italy and Spain contributed samples from acute and convalescent COVID-19. The analysed material was cDNA or gDNA that came from T cells, B-cell-depleted T cells, or PBMCs.

Trimming removed 5 bases at V and 3 bases at J, with 17 bases between. CDR1 and CDR2 (germline): SEHNR, FQNEAQ (reference sequence). The CDR3 has 15 amino acids. Repertoires were generated with immunoSEQ multiplex PCR, while TCRdb's copy carries only in-frame clones and drops some. The data hold 110,000 or so clones, with 70% to 90% observed a single time. This rearrangement joins TRBV7-9 to TRBJ2-7, with a tentative D call TRBD1 (6 bases). The receptor was derived from a man between 35 and 55 years old with acute or convalescent COVID-19. Source material: peripheral blood. For the CDR3, the DNA is TGTGCCAGCAGCGGGGCCGGGACAACAATCTACGAGCAGTACTTC. Translation gives CASSGAGTTIYEQYF.